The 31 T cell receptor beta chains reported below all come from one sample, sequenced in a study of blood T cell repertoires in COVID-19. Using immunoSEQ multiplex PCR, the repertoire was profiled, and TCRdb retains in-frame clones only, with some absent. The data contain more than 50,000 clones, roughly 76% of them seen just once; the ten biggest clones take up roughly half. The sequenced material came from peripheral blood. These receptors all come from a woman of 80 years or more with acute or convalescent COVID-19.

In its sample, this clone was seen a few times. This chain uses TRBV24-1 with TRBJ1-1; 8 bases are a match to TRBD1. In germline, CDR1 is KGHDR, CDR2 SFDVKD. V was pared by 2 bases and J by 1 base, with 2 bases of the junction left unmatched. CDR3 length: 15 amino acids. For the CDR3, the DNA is TGTGCCACCAGTGATTCCGGGACAGGGAACACTGAAGCTTTCTTT. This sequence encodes CATSDSGTGNTEAFF.

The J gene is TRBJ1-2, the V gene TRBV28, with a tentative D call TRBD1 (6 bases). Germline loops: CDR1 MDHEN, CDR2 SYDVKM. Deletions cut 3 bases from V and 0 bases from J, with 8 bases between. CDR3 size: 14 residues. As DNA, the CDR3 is TGTGCCAGCAGTTTGTGGGGGCCTAACTATGGCTACACCTTC. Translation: CASSLWGPNYGYTF.

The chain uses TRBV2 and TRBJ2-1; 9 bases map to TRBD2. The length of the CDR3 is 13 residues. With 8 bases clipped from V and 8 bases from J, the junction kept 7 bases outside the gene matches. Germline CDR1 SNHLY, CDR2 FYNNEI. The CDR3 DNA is TGTGCCAGCTCCCCTAGCGGGATACATGAGCAGTTCTTC. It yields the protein CASSPSGIHEQFF.

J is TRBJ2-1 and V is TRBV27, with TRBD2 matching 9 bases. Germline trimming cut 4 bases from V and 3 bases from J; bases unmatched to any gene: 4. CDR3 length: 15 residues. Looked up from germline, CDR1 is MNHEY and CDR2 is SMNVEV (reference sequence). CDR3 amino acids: CASSSGLANYNEQFF. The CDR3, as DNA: TGTGCCAGCAGTTCAGGACTAGCGAACTACAATGAGCAGTTCTTC.

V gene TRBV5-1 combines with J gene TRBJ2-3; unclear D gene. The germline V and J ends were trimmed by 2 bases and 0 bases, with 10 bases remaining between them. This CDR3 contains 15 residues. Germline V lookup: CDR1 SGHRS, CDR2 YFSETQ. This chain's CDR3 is CASSLTGISTDTQYF. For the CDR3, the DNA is TGCGCCAGCAGCTTAACGGGTATCAGCACAGATACGCAGTATTTT. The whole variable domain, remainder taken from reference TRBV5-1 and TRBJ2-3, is KAGVTQTPRYLIKTRGQQVTLSCSPISGHRSVSWYQQTPGQGLQFLFEYFSETQRNKGNFPGRFSGRQFSNSRSEMNVSTLELGDSALYLCASSLTGISTDTQYFGPGTRLTVL.

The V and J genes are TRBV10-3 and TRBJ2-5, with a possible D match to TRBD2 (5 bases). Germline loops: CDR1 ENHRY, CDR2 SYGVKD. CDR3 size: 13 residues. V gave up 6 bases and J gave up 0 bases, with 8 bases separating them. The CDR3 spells CAISQRNQETQYF. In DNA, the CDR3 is TGTGCCATCAGCCAGCGGAACCAAGAGACCCAGTACTTC.

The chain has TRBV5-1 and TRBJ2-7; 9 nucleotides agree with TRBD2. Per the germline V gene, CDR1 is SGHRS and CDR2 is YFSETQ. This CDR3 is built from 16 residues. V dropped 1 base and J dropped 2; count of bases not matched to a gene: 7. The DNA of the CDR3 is TGCGCCAGCAGCTTGCGGCCCGCGGGAGGGGCCTACGAGCAGTACTTC. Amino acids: CASSLRPAGGAYEQYF. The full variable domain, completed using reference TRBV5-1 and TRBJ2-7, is KAGVTQTPRYLIKTRGQQVTLSCSPISGHRSVSWYQQTPGQGLQFLFEYFSETQRNKGNFPGRFSGRQFSNSRSEMNVSTLELGDSALYLCASSLRPAGGAYEQYFGPGTRLTVT.

CDR3 bases: TGTGCCAGCAGCCTAGCACTGAACACCGGGGAGCTGTTTTTT. It translates to CASSLALNTGELFF. This chain links TRBV3-1 (or the pseudogene TRBV3-2) with TRBJ2-2; D ambiguous. From germline, CDR1 is LGHDT and CDR2 YNNKEL (reference sequence). V was cut by 4 bases and J by 1 base, with 7 bases left in between. The length of the CDR3 is 14 residues.

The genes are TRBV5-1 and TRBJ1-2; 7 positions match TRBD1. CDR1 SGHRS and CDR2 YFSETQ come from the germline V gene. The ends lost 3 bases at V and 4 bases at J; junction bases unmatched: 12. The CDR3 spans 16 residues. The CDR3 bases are TGCGCCAGCAGCTCGCAACACGACAGGGCTGGCTATGGCTACACCTTC. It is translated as CASSSQHDRAGYGYTF.

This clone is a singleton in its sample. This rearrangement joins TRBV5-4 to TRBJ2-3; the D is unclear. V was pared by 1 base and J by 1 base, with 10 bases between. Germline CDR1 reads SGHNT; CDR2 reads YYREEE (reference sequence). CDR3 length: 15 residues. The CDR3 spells CASSLTVVGTDTQYF. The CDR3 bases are TGTGCCAGCAGCTTGACGGTGGTAGGCACAGATACGCAGTATTTT.

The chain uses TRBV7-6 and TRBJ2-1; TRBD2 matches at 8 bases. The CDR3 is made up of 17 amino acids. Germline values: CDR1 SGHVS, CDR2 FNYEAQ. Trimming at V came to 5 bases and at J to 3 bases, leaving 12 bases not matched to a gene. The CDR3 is CASSPLYSGTRYNEQFF. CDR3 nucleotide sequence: TGTGCCAGCAGCCCCCTTTATAGCGGGACCCGCTACAATGAGCAGTTCTTC.

This CDR3 is CASSYQIETGSLHF. The DNA of the CDR3 is TGTGCCAGCAGTTACCAGATCGAGACCGGGTCCCTCCACTTT. V is TRBV2 and J is TRBJ1-6; D not resolved. CDR1 is SNHLY, CDR2 FYNNEI, per germline. V was pared by 5 bases and J by 14 bases, with 19 bases between. The CDR3 is 14 amino acids.

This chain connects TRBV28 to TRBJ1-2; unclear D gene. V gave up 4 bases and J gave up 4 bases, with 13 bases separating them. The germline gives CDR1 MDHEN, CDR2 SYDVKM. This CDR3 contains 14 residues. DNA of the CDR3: TGTGCCAGCAGTTCCACGGGTCGTCTCTATGGCTACACCTTC. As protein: CASSSTGRLYGYTF.

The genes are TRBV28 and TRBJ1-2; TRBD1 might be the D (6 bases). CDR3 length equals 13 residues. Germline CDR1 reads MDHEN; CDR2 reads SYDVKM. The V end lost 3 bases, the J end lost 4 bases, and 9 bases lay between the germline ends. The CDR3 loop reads CASSFGRGYGYTF. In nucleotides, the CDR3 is TGTGCCAGCAGTTTTGGCAGGGGCTATGGCTACACCTTC.

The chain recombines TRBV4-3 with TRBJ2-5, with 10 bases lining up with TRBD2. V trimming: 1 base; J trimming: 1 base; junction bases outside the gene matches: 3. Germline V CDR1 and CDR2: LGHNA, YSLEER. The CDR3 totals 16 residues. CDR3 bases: TGCGCCAGCAGCCAAGGGGTAGCGGGAGGCCAAGAGACCCAGTACTTC. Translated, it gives CASSQGVAGGQETQYF.

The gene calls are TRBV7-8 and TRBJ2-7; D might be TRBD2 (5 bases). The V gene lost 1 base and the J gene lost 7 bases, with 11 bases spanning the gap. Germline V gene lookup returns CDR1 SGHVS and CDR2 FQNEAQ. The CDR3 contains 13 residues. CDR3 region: CASSLVRVREQYF. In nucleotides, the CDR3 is TGTGCCAGCAGCTTAGTGAGGGTTAGGGAGCAGTACTTC.

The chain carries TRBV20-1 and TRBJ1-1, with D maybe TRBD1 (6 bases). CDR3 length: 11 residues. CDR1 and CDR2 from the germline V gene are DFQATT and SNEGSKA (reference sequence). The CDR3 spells CRGDTNTEAFF. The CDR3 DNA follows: TGCAGGGGGGACACGAACACTGAAGCTTTCTTT.

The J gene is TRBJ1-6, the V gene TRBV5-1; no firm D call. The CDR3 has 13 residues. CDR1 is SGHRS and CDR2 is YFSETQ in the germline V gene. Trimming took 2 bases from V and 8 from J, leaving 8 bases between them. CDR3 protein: CASSFSRDSPLHF. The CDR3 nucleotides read TGCGCCAGCAGCTTTTCCCGGGATTCACCCCTCCACTTT.

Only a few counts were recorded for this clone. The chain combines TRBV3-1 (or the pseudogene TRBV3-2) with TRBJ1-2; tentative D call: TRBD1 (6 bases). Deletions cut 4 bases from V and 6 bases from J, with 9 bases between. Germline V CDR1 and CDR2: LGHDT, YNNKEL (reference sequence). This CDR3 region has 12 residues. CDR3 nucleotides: TGTGCCAGCAGCCCCAACAGGGATGGCTACACCTTC. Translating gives CASSPNRDGYTF.

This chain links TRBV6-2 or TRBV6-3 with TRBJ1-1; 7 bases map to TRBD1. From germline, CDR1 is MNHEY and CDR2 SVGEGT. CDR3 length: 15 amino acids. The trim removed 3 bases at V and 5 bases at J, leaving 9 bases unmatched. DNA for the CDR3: TGTGCCAGCAGTTATCGGACAGGCGGGTTTACTGAAGCTTTCTTT. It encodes CASSYRTGGFTEAFF.

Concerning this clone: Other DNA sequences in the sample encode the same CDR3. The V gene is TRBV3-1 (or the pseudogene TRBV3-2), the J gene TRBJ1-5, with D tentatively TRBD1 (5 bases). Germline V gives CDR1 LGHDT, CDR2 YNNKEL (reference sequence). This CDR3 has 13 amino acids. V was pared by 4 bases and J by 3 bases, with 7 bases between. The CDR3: CASSRGDNQPQHF. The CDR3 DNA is TGTGCCAGCAGCCGGGGGGACAATCAGCCCCAGCATTTT.

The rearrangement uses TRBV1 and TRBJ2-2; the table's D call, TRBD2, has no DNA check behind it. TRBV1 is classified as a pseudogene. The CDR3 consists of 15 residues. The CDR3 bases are TGCACCAGCAGCCAAGATCCGGCTAGAGCCGGGGAGCTGTTTTTT. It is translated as CTSSQDPARAGELFF.

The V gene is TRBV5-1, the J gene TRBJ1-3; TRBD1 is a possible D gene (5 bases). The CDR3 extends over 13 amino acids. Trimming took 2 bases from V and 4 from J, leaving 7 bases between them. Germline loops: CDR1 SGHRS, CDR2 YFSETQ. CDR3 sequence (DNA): TGCGCCAGCAGCTTTTCAGGGGGAAACACCATATATTTT. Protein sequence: CASSFSGGNTIYF.

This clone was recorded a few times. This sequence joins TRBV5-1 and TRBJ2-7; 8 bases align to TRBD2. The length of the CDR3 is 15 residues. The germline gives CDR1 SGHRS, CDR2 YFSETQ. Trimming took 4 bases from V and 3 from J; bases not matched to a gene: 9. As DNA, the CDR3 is TGCGCCAGCAGCCCTACTAGCGGCAACGTCTACGAGCAGTACTTC. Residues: CASSPTSGNVYEQYF.

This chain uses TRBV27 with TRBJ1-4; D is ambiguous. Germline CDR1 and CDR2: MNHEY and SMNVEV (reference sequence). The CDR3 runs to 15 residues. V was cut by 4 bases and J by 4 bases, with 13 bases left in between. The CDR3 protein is CASSSKHGDNEKLFF. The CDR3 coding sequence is TGTGCCAGCAGTTCCAAACACGGAGATAATGAAAAACTGTTTTTT. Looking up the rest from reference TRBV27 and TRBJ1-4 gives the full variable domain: EAQVTQNPRYLITVTGKKLTVTCSQNMNHEYMSWYRQDPGLGLRQIYYSMNVEVTDKGDVPEGYKVSRKEKRNFPLILESPSPNQTSLYFCASSSKHGDNEKLFFGSGTQLSVL.

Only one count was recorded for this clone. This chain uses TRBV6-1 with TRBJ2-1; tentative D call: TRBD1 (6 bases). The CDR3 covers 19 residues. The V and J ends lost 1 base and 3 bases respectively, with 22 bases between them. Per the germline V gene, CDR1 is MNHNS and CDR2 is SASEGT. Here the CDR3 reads CASSEEGVIGGSDYNEQFF. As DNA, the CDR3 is TGTGCCAGCAGTGAAGAGGGGGTTATTGGTGGGAGTGACTACAATGAGCAGTTCTTC.

The CDR3 loop reads CASTLAGGELFF. CDR3 DNA: TGTGCCAGCACCTTAGCGGGCGGGGAGCTGTTTTTT. The chain couples TRBV9 to TRBJ2-2; 7 positions match TRBD2. The CDR3 runs to 12 residues. Trimming took 6 bases from V and 7 from J; bases not matched to a gene: 3. CDR1 is SGDLS and CDR2 is YYNGEE in the germline V gene.

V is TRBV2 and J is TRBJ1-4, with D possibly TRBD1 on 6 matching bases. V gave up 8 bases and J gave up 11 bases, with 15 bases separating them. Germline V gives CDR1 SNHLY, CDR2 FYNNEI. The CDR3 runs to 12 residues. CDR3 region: CASLRGGEKLFF. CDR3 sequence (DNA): TGTGCCAGCTTAAGGGGGGGGGAGAAACTGTTTTTT.

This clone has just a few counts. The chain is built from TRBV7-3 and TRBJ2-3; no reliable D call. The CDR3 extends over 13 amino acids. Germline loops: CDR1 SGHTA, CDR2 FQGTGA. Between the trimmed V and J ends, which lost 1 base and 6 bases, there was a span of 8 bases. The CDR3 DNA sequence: TGTGCCAGCAGCTTAATAGTGAGGGATACGCAGTATTTT. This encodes CASSLIVRDTQYF.

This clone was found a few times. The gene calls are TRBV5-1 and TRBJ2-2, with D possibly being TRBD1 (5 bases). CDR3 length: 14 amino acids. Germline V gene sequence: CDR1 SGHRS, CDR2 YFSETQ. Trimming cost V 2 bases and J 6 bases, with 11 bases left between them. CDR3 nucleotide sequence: TGCGCCAGCAGCTTTAGCCAGGGTGCCGGGGAGCTGTTTTTT. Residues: CASSFSQGAGELFF.

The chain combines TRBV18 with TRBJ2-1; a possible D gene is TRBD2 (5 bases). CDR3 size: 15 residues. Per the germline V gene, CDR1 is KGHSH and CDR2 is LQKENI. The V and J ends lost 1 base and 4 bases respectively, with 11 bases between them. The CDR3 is CASSPQAGGYNEQFF. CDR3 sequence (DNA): TGTGCCAGCTCACCACAGGCGGGCGGATACAATGAGCAGTTCTTC.